Listed below are T cell receptor beta chains from one sample, sequenced in a study of blood T cell repertoires in COVID-19. Assay: immunoSEQ multiplex PCR; the TCRdb copy retains only in-frame clones and omits some. This table has approximately 150,000 clones, 70% to 90% appearing once. What was sequenced was peripheral blood. These receptors originate from a woman aged 50 to 60 with COVID-19, enrolled during active disease. CDR3s include the opening cysteine and the closing phenylalanine or tryptophan. The order of the fields is J gene, D gene, V gene, clone size, CDR3 DNA, CDR3 protein. A D gene is named only where the DNA matches it firmly. The size entry is marked missing in some rows and otherwise reads once, few, many or a size class.

j_call: TRBJ1-2; d_call: TRBD1; v_call: TRBV7-2; clone_size: once; cdr3_nt: TGTGCCAGCAGCTTAAGGAGGACAGGGGGAACGTATGGCTACACCTTC; cdr3_aa: CASSLRRTGGTYGYTF
j_call: TRBJ2-1; d_call: TRBD2; v_call: TRBV29-1; clone_size: .; cdr3_nt: TGCAGCGTTCCCGGGACTAGCGGCTACAATGAGCAGTTCTTC; cdr3_aa: CSVPGTSGYNEQFF
j_call: TRBJ2-2; d_call: .; v_call: TRBV24-1; clone_size: .; cdr3_nt: TGTGCCACCAGTGATTCCCTAGGTAGCGAAGTCGGGGAGCTGTTTTTT; cdr3_aa: CATSDSLGSEVGELFF
j_call: TRBJ1-4; d_call: .; v_call: TRBV7-9; clone_size: .; cdr3_nt: TGTGCCAGCAGCTTAGCCGGCAACAGGGAGGAAAAACTGTTTTTT; cdr3_aa: CASSLAGNREEKLFF
j_call: TRBJ2-1; d_call: TRBD1; v_call: TRBV5-6; clone_size: .; cdr3_nt: TGTGCCAGCAGCTTCCAGGGGGCCCTCAATGAGCAGTTCTTC; cdr3_aa: CASSFQGALNEQFF
j_call: TRBJ2-3; d_call: TRBD2; v_call: TRBV5-4; clone_size: .; cdr3_nt: TGTGCCAGCAGCTTCGGACTAGCGGGGGGGAGCACAGATACGCAGTATTTT; cdr3_aa: CASSFGLAGGSTDTQYF
j_call: TRBJ2-5; d_call: TRBD2; v_call: TRBV28; clone_size: .; cdr3_nt: TGTGCCAGCAGTGAAACTAGCGGGGGGTCCCAAGAGACCCAGTACTTC; cdr3_aa: CASSETSGGSQETQYF
j_call: TRBJ2-7; d_call: TRBD2; v_call: TRBV7-3; clone_size: .; cdr3_nt: TGTGCCAGCAGCTTACAAGCGGGGCCCTCCTACGAGCAGTACTTC; cdr3_aa: CASSLQAGPSYEQYF
j_call: TRBJ1-6; d_call: TRBD1; v_call: TRBV3-1/TRBV3-2; clone_size: many; cdr3_nt: TGTGCCAGCAGCCAACCGGGGACAGGGGCGCCCCACTTT; cdr3_aa: CASSQPGTGAPHF
j_call: TRBJ1-3; d_call: TRBD1; v_call: TRBV11-2; clone_size: .; cdr3_nt: TGTGCCAGCAGCCAGCGACAGGGGACTGCTGGAAACACCATATATTTT; cdr3_aa: CASSQRQGTAGNTIYF
j_call: TRBJ2-1; d_call: TRBD2; v_call: TRBV9; clone_size: .; cdr3_nt: TGTGCCAGCAGCGTAGCTCCTAGCGGGGTGAATGAGCAGTTCTTC; cdr3_aa: CASSVAPSGVNEQFF
j_call: TRBJ1-1; d_call: .; v_call: TRBV5-4; clone_size: once; cdr3_nt: TGTGCCAGCAGCTTGGCCGAGGGAATAAGCACTGAAGCTTTCTTT; cdr3_aa: CASSLAEGISTEAFF
j_call: TRBJ1-2; d_call: .; v_call: TRBV30; clone_size: .; cdr3_nt: TGTGCCTGGAGCCCGGGGGAGGGACATGGCTACACCTTC; cdr3_aa: CAWSPGEGHGYTF
j_call: TRBJ2-7; d_call: .; v_call: TRBV28; clone_size: .; cdr3_nt: TGTGCCAGCAGTCCCCCGCAGGGTATGTACGAGCAGTACTTC; cdr3_aa: CASSPPQGMYEQYF
j_call: TRBJ2-5; d_call: TRBD1; v_call: TRBV5-6; clone_size: .; cdr3_nt: TGTGCCAGCAGCAGAACGACAGGGTTTGTGGAAGAGACCCAGTACTTC; cdr3_aa: CASSRTTGFVEETQYF
j_call: TRBJ1-1; d_call: TRBD1; v_call: TRBV28; clone_size: .; cdr3_nt: TGTGCCAGCATATGGACAGGGGTCACTGAAGCTTTCTTT; cdr3_aa: CASIWTGVTEAFF
j_call: TRBJ2-5; d_call: .; v_call: TRBV27; clone_size: .; cdr3_nt: TGTGCCAGCAGTTTATCAGCAGGGTTCCAAGAGACCCAGTACTTC; cdr3_aa: CASSLSAGFQETQYF
j_call: TRBJ2-3; d_call: TRBD2; v_call: TRBV30; clone_size: .; cdr3_nt: TGTGCCTGGACGGGGCTAGCGGGTGGAGATACGCAGTATTTT; cdr3_aa: CAWTGLAGGDTQYF
j_call: TRBJ2-1; d_call: .; v_call: TRBV3-1/TRBV3-2; clone_size: once; cdr3_nt: TGTGCCAGCAGCCAAGGTAGGGGTGGTGAGCAGTTCTTC; cdr3_aa: CASSQGRGGEQFF
j_call: TRBJ2-7; d_call: TRBD1; v_call: TRBV5-4; clone_size: .; cdr3_nt: TGTGCCAGCAGCTTGGGACAGGGGGCCTACGAGCAGTACTTC; cdr3_aa: CASSLGQGAYEQYF
j_call: TRBJ2-7; d_call: .; v_call: TRBV3-1/TRBV3-2; clone_size: .; cdr3_nt: TGTGCCAGCAGCCAAGATCGCTACGAGCAGTACTTC; cdr3_aa: CASSQDRYEQYF
j_call: TRBJ2-7; d_call: TRBD1; v_call: TRBV19; clone_size: .; cdr3_nt: TGTGCCAGTGCCTCACAGGGGGCCCATTCCTACGAGCAGTACTTC; cdr3_aa: CASASQGAHSYEQYF
j_call: TRBJ1-6; d_call: .; v_call: TRBV3-1/TRBV3-2; clone_size: .; cdr3_nt: TGTGCCAGCAGCCAGACAGCTAATTCACCCCTCCACTTT; cdr3_aa: CASSQTANSPLHF
j_call: TRBJ2-7; d_call: .; v_call: TRBV6-6; clone_size: .; cdr3_nt: TGTGCCAGCAGCCTAAAGAACTACGAGCAGTACTTC; cdr3_aa: CASSLKNYEQYF
j_call: TRBJ1-1; d_call: .; v_call: TRBV6-5; clone_size: .; cdr3_nt: TGTGCCAGCAGTTATTCGGGAAGGGACTCCGCTTTCTTT; cdr3_aa: CASSYSGRDSAFF
j_call: TRBJ1-5; d_call: TRBD1; v_call: TRBV7-2; clone_size: .; cdr3_nt: TGTGCCAGCAGCATAACTCCGGACAGGGCTCAGCCCCAGCATTTT; cdr3_aa: CASSITPDRAQPQHF
j_call: TRBJ1-2; d_call: TRBD1; v_call: TRBV29-1; clone_size: .; cdr3_nt: TGCAGCGTTGTGCCGAGACAGGGGGCGCGGGACTACTATGGCTACACCTTC; cdr3_aa: CSVVPRQGARDYYGYTF
j_call: TRBJ2-1; d_call: .; v_call: TRBV15; clone_size: few; cdr3_nt: TGTGCCACCAGCAGAGCGCGGGATTCGGACAATGAGCAGTTCTTC; cdr3_aa: CATSRARDSDNEQFF
j_call: TRBJ2-7; d_call: TRBD2; v_call: TRBV4-3; clone_size: .; cdr3_nt: TGCGCCAGCAGCCAAGATAGCGGGGGGGCAGGCGAGCAGTACTTC; cdr3_aa: CASSQDSGGAGEQYF
j_call: TRBJ2-5; d_call: TRBD2; v_call: TRBV28; clone_size: .; cdr3_nt: TGTGCCAGCAGTTTAGGCGGGAGATTGCTGGAGACCCAGTACTTC; cdr3_aa: CASSLGGRLLETQYF
j_call: TRBJ1-6; d_call: .; v_call: TRBV5-1; clone_size: .; cdr3_nt: TGCGCCAGCAGCTACGACGGAGCTAATTCACCCCTCCACTTT; cdr3_aa: CASSYDGANSPLHF
j_call: TRBJ1-2; d_call: TRBD1; v_call: TRBV28; clone_size: .; cdr3_nt: TGTGCCAGCACCACGACAGGGGGCCTTGGCTACACCTTC; cdr3_aa: CASTTTGGLGYTF
j_call: TRBJ2-1; d_call: .; v_call: TRBV21-1; clone_size: .; cdr3_nt: TGTGCCAGCAGCAAACGGAGGGCGCGGGCAAAGCAGTTCTTC; cdr3_aa: CASSKRRARAKQFF
j_call: TRBJ1-1; d_call: .; v_call: TRBV5-1; clone_size: .; cdr3_nt: TGCGCCAGCAGCTTGGTCGGCAGGGTGAACACTGAAGCTTTCTTT; cdr3_aa: CASSLVGRVNTEAFF
j_call: TRBJ1-1; d_call: .; v_call: TRBV6-6; clone_size: .; cdr3_nt: TGTGCCAGCAGTCCTCTCGTTCCCACACAGGCGAACACTGAAGCTTTCTTT; cdr3_aa: CASSPLVPTQANTEAFF
j_call: TRBJ2-2; d_call: TRBD2; v_call: TRBV3-1/TRBV3-2; clone_size: .; cdr3_nt: TGTGCCAGCCTACGGGGGGGCACCGGGGAGCTGTTTTTT; cdr3_aa: CASLRGGTGELFF
j_call: TRBJ2-1; d_call: TRBD2; v_call: TRBV11-3; clone_size: .; cdr3_nt: TGTGCCAGCAGCAAGGGACTAGCGGGTCGTAATGAGCAGTTCTTC; cdr3_aa: CASSKGLAGRNEQFF
j_call: TRBJ1-1; d_call: TRBD1; v_call: TRBV11-3; clone_size: .; cdr3_nt: TGTGCCAGCAGCTTAATCGAACAGGGGTTCGAGGACACTGAAGCTTTCTTT; cdr3_aa: CASSLIEQGFEDTEAFF
j_call: TRBJ1-2; d_call: .; v_call: TRBV11-2; clone_size: .; cdr3_nt: TGTGCCAGCAGCTCGGACAGCTTTTATGGCTACACCTTC; cdr3_aa: CASSSDSFYGYTF
j_call: TRBJ2-7; d_call: TRBD1; v_call: TRBV7-9; clone_size: .; cdr3_nt: TGTGCCAGCAGCTTGGGGGCGTTTGGACAGGGCTCCTACGAGCAGTACTTC; cdr3_aa: CASSLGAFGQGSYEQYF
j_call: TRBJ2-7; d_call: TRBD1; v_call: TRBV5-6; clone_size: once; cdr3_nt: TGTGCCAGCAGCCCTGGGACAGGGGGCGCGGTTGATTACGAGCAGTACTTC; cdr3_aa: CASSPGTGGAVDYEQYF
j_call: TRBJ2-2; d_call: .; v_call: TRBV30; clone_size: .; cdr3_nt: TGTGCCTGGAGTGAAGGGCTAGCGACCGGGGAGCTGTTTTTT; cdr3_aa: CAWSEGLATGELFF
j_call: TRBJ2-5; d_call: TRBD1; v_call: TRBV7-9; clone_size: once; cdr3_nt: TGTGCCAGCAGCTCCCCACAGGGGATGGAAGAGACCCAGTACTTC; cdr3_aa: CASSSPQGMEETQYF
j_call: TRBJ1-1; d_call: .; v_call: TRBV5-6; clone_size: .; cdr3_nt: TGTGCCAGCAGCTTTCTCCGGGACATGAACACTGAAGCTTTCTTT; cdr3_aa: CASSFLRDMNTEAFF
j_call: TRBJ1-1; d_call: .; v_call: TRBV4-3; clone_size: once; cdr3_nt: TGCGCCAGCAGCCGGGTCGACAGCTGGAACACTGAAGCTTTCTTT; cdr3_aa: CASSRVDSWNTEAFF
j_call: TRBJ2-7; d_call: TRBD1; v_call: TRBV28; clone_size: few; cdr3_nt: TGTGCCAGCAGTTCTACAAAACAGGGGGGATACGAGCAGTACTTC; cdr3_aa: CASSSTKQGGYEQYF
j_call: TRBJ1-1; d_call: .; v_call: TRBV12-3/TRBV12-4; clone_size: .; cdr3_nt: TGTGCCAGCAGGACTCAGGGCTCGGGAGCTTTCTTT; cdr3_aa: CASRTQGSGAFF
j_call: TRBJ2-7; d_call: .; v_call: TRBV4-2; clone_size: .; cdr3_nt: TGTGCCAGCAGCCAAGAATTGATCAGCTACGAGCAGTACTTC; cdr3_aa: CASSQELISYEQYF
j_call: TRBJ2-2; d_call: .; v_call: TRBV6-2/TRBV6-3; clone_size: .; cdr3_nt: TGTGCCAGCAGTTACCCGCCCTTGGAGCGGGAGCTGTTTTTT; cdr3_aa: CASSYPPLERELFF
j_call: TRBJ2-2; d_call: .; v_call: TRBV2; clone_size: once; cdr3_nt: TGTGCCAGCGTCGGGCCTACTCAGGGCACCGGGGAGCTGTTTTTT; cdr3_aa: CASVGPTQGTGELFF
j_call: TRBJ2-1; d_call: .; v_call: TRBV6-5; clone_size: few; cdr3_nt: TGTGCCAGCAGTTACATGGGGGCAGTCTCCAACAATGAGCAGTTCTTC; cdr3_aa: CASSYMGAVSNNEQFF
j_call: TRBJ2-7; d_call: .; v_call: TRBV5-6; clone_size: .; cdr3_nt: TGTGCCAGCAACAGAATAGGCTACGAGCAGTACTTC; cdr3_aa: CASNRIGYEQYF
j_call: TRBJ1-4; d_call: TRBD1; v_call: TRBV29-1; clone_size: .; cdr3_nt: TGCAGCGTTGGGGACAGTTCTAATGAAAAACTGTTTTTT; cdr3_aa: CSVGDSSNEKLFF
j_call: TRBJ1-4; d_call: .; v_call: TRBV29-1; clone_size: .; cdr3_nt: TGCAGTGCTAGCCCCGGGACATCAAATGAAAAACTGTTTTTT; cdr3_aa: CSASPGTSNEKLFF
j_call: TRBJ2-6; d_call: .; v_call: TRBV5-4; clone_size: .; cdr3_nt: TGTGCCAGCAGCTTGGTAGGGAGCGGGGCCAACGTCCTGACTTTC; cdr3_aa: CASSLVGSGANVLTF
j_call: TRBJ1-1; d_call: TRBD1; v_call: TRBV5-1; clone_size: .; cdr3_nt: TGCGCCAGCACTAGGACAGGAACCATGAACACTGAAGCTTTCTTT; cdr3_aa: CASTRTGTMNTEAFF
j_call: TRBJ1-4; d_call: TRBD1; v_call: TRBV18; clone_size: .; cdr3_nt: TGTGCCAGCTCACAGGACAGGGGAACTAATGAAAAACTGTTTTTT; cdr3_aa: CASSQDRGTNEKLFF